This T cell receptor beta chain derives from a study of T cells after yellow fever vaccination. Study-wide points: Abundant clonotypes from the bulk population could get into FACS-sorted repertoires as contaminants. A small proportion of clonotypes was detected in both the CD4 and CD8 compartments.

A process of 5'RACE template switching, which added a universal primer site and UMIs, was used to make TCR cDNA. TCRdb ran MiXCR on the 5' RACE reads and lists one entry per CDR3 protein. The table shows 450,000 to 650,000 distinct CDR3 sequences, with roughly 12% occurring only once. The J segment lost 6 bases and the V segment lost 1 base, leaving 14 bases of the junction unmatched. Germline assignment: CDR1 SEHNR and CDR2 FQNEAQ (reference sequence). This CDR3 has 17 residues. This clonotype was seen a handful of times. Its antigen remains unidentified. J is TRBJ2-5 and V is TRBV7-9; 7 positions match TRBD2. This receptor was identified in a man aged 25 to 40 who received the YFV17D yellow fever vaccine. Material: PBMCs, obtained on the day of the yellow fever booster vaccination. CDR3 loop: CASSLDTAGAFVQTQYF. CDR3 DNA: TGTGCCAGCAGCTTAGATACGGCGGGAGCTTTTGTTCAGACCCAGTACTTC.